Listed here are 7 T cell receptor beta chains from one sample, sequenced in a study of blood T cell repertoires in COVID-19. Data came from immunoSEQ multiplex PCR; TCRdb stores just in-frame clones and leaves some out. The data contain 95,000 to 100,000 clones, around 87% of them singletons. Sequences were obtained from peripheral blood. These receptors came from a woman aged 25 to 39 with acute or convalescent COVID-19.

The chain has TRBV27 and TRBJ2-1; D gene uncertain. Germline V lookup: CDR1 MNHEY, CDR2 SMNVEV (reference sequence). The V and J ends lost 1 base and 10 bases respectively, with 11 bases between them. The CDR3 runs to 13 residues. CDR3 sequence: CASSLWLEKEQFF. DNA of the CDR3: TGTGCCAGCAGTTTATGGTTGGAGAAAGAGCAGTTCTTC.

The rearrangement joins TRBV5-1 to TRBJ2-3; 13 bases align to TRBD2. Germline loops: CDR1 SGHRS, CDR2 YFSETQ. This CDR3 is 17 amino acids long. V was clipped by 1 base and J by 6 bases; unmatched bases: 8. CDR3 residues: CASSLLLAGGPADTQYF. The DNA for the CDR3 is TGCGCCAGCAGCTTGTTACTAGCGGGGGGGCCGGCGGATACGCAGTATTTT.

The chain employs TRBV6-4 and TRBJ2-1; a weak D match, TRBD2 (6 bases). Trimming cost V 4 bases and J 10 bases, with 17 bases left between them. CDR3 length: 14 residues. The V gene's germline CDR1 is MRHNA and CDR2 SNTAGT. The CDR3 DNA reads TGTGCCAGCAGTGTCTTAGCGGCAGGCGGGGAGCAGTTCTTC. This translates into CASSVLAAGGEQFF.

V is TRBV9 and J is TRBJ2-2, with D possibly matching TRBD2 (5 bases). V gave up 3 bases and J gave up 3 bases, with 15 bases separating them. The CDR3 runs 16 residues. Germline-derived CDR1 and CDR2 are SGDLS and YYNGEE. The CDR3 here is CASSALFGDDTGELFF. CDR3 in DNA: TGTGCCAGCAGCGCCTTGTTCGGGGATGACACCGGGGAGCTGTTTTTT.

The V call is TRBV14, the J call TRBJ1-6; 9 bases map to TRBD1. The germline V gene has CDR1 SGHDN and CDR2 FVKESK. The J segment lost 9 bases and the V segment lost 4 bases, leaving 7 bases of the junction unmatched. This CDR3 is built from 15 residues. The CDR3 DNA follows: TGTGCCAGCAGCCGGTCGACAGGGGGGCGTTCACCCCTCCACTTT. Translated: CASSRSTGGRSPLHF.

The CDR3 coding sequence is TGTGCCAGCAGGGGGCAAAATCAGCCCCAGCATTTT. It translates to CASRGQNQPQHF. This chain links TRBV2 with TRBJ1-5, with D tentatively TRBD1 (5 bases). From germline, CDR1 is SNHLY and CDR2 FYNNEI. Trimming pared 6 bases from V and 4 bases from J, leaving 7 bases between. This CDR3 contains 12 residues. The full variable domain, its missing parts supplied by reference TRBV2 and TRBJ1-5, is EPEVTQTPSHQVTQMGQEVILRCVPISNHLYFYWYRQILGQKVEFLVSFYNNEISEKSEIFDDQFSVERPDGSNFTLKIRSTKLEDSAMYFCASRGQNQPQHFGDGTRLSIL.

This clone was counted a single time. The V and J genes are TRBV10-3 and TRBJ1-1, with D perhaps TRBD1 (5 bases). The CDR3 consists of 15 residues. Germline V gene data show CDR1 as ENHRY and CDR2 as SYGVKD. The V end was cut by 2 bases, the J end by 1 base, with 11 bases between. The CDR3 DNA reads as TGTGCCATCAGTGAGGAGCAGGGAACGAACACTGAAGCTTTCTTT. It encodes CAISEEQGTNTEAFF.